A single sample is the source of the 16 T cell receptor beta chains below, sequenced in a study of cytomegalovirus exposure and HLA in healthy donors (dated by TCRdb to about 2017). Libraries were prepared through the immunoSEQ multiplex PCR assay. For the multiplex PCR, a mixture combining 60 forward primers for TCR Vbeta segments and 13 reverse primers for TCR Jbeta segments was used. Entries here come from immuneACCESS through TCRdb and include only in-frame sequences with V and J called. Some clones fail to appear in such tables; in the studies checked, an unresolved V gene covers under half of the shortfall, and the cause of the remainder is unknown. Counted in this sample were roughly 190,000 clones; roughly 80% of them appeared once. The ten most abundant clones make up around 4% of the sample. Sequences were obtained from PBMCs. These TCRs come from a man between 45 and 60 years old in good health and CMV-seronegative.

The chain employs TRBV6-1 and TRBJ2-3; 8 bases are a match to TRBD1. The CDR3 has 14 amino acids. Germline CDR1 MNHNS, CDR2 SASEGT. The trim removed 6 bases at V and 2 bases at J, leaving 4 bases unmatched. Here the CDR3 DNA reads TGTGCCAGCAGAGCGACAGGGGCCACAGATACGCAGTATTTT. As protein: CASRATGATDTQYF.

This clone appeared once. CDR3 sequence (DNA): TGTGCTAGTGGTGCGTGGGGGGGATATGGCTACACCTTC. Translation gives CASGAWGGYGYTF. This chain links TRBV12-5 with TRBJ1-2; D perhaps matches TRBD1 (5 bases). Trimming left V 5 bases short and J 5 bases short, with 12 bases between. The CDR3 has 13 residues. Germline V gives CDR1 LGHNT, CDR2 FRNRAP.

The rearrangement links TRBV5-6 to TRBJ2-2; perhaps TRBD2 as D (5 bases). CDR1 SGHDT and CDR2 YYEEEE come from the germline V gene. The ends were cut back, 2 bases at V and 0 bases at J, with 8 bases in the middle. The CDR3 covers 15 residues. The CDR3 DNA sequence: TGTGCCAGCAGCTTCGGGGTTACGAACACCGGGGAGCTGTTTTTT. It specifies CASSFGVTNTGELFF.

This clone turned up a few times. The chain is built from TRBV6-1 and TRBJ2-3; D is possibly TRBD2 (5 bases). The germline V and J ends were trimmed by 10 bases and 2 bases, with 16 bases remaining between them. CDR1 and CDR2 from the germline V gene are MNHNS and SASEGT. The CDR3 sequence is 14 residues long. The CDR3 DNA reads TGTGCCACACGGGCTCAGGAGGCCACAGATACGCAGTATTTT. Amino acids: CATRAQEATDTQYF.

The chain carries TRBV9 and TRBJ2-7; a weak D match, TRBD1 (6 bases). Germline loops: CDR1 SGDLS, CDR2 YYNGEE. The CDR3 runs 15 residues. The V gene lost 4 bases and the J gene lost 3 bases, with 17 bases spanning the gap. In DNA form, the CDR3 reads TGTGCCAGCAGCCCAACCAGGACAGCAAACTACGAGCAGTACTTC. It specifies CASSPTRTANYEQYF.

This chain uses TRBV7-9 with TRBJ2-2; D not resolved. V lost 1 base to trimming and J lost 7 bases, with 7 bases between them. This CDR3 has 13 amino acids. In germline, CDR1 is SEHNR, CDR2 FQNEAQ (reference sequence). CDR3 loop: CASSLGGGGELFF. The CDR3 DNA follows: TGTGCCAGCAGCTTAGGCGGCGGCGGGGAGCTGTTTTTT.

This clone occurred once. V gene TRBV7-2 combines with J gene TRBJ2-1; 13 bases match TRBD2. Losses at the gene ends were 4 bases for V and 4 bases for J; bases not matched to a gene: 7. Germline assignment: CDR1 SGHTA and CDR2 FQGNSA. This CDR3 spans 17 amino acids. The CDR3 loop reads CASSYEGTSGAYNEQFF. CDR3 nucleotide sequence: TGTGCCAGCAGCTACGAAGGGACTAGCGGGGCTTACAATGAGCAGTTCTTC.

Concerning this clone: One end of the junction fails to match germline, which may point to a read error. V usage is TRBV2 and J usage is TRBJ1-4; D is ambiguous. The CDR3 is 16 residues long. CDR1 SNHLY and CDR2 FYNNEI come from the germline V gene. The CDR3 region is CASSDRSGRFNEILFF. DNA of the CDR3: TGTGCCAGCAGTGATAGGTCAGGAAGATTTAATGAAATACTGTTTTTT.

Written as DNA, the CDR3 is TGTGCCAGCTCACCCCAGGAGGCAGGGGGACATGAGCAGTTCTTC. Translation: CASSPQEAGGHEQFF. The V gene is TRBV18, the J gene TRBJ2-1; 7 bases are a match to TRBD1. The length of the CDR3 is 15 residues. In germline, CDR1 is KGHSH, CDR2 LQKENI. V dropped 3 bases and J dropped 8; count of bases not matched to a gene: 10.

This chain links TRBV18 with TRBJ2-1; 10 bases are shared with TRBD2. V shed 3 bases and J 4 bases; nucleotides not matched to a gene: 12. The CDR3 runs 18 residues. From germline, CDR1 is KGHSH and CDR2 LQKENI. The CDR3 loop reads CASSPAPEFSGGYNEQFF. In DNA, the CDR3 is TGTGCCAGCTCACCCGCGCCGGAATTTAGCGGGGGGTACAATGAGCAGTTCTTC.

V and J are TRBV5-8 and TRBJ2-3; the match to TRBD1 covers 9 bases. The germline gives CDR1 SGHTS, CDR2 YDEGEE. Trimming removed 4 bases from V and 6 bases from J; junction bases left unmatched: 3. The CDR3 consists of 13 residues. The CDR3 bases are TGTGCCAGCAGCCGGGGACAGGGTGATACGCAGTATTTT. Translated: CASSRGQGDTQYF. The variable domain in full, with the rest retrieved from reference TRBV5-8 and TRBJ2-3, is EAGVTQSPTHLIKTRGQQATLRCSPISGHTSVYWYQQALGLGLQFLLWYDEGEERNRGNFPPRFSGRQFPNYSSELNVNALELEDSALYLCASSRGQGDTQYFGPGTRLTVL.

This chain joins TRBV9 and TRBJ2-3; TRBD1 agrees at 8 bases. V dropped 3 bases and J dropped 4; count of bases not matched to a gene: 13. The germline V gene has CDR1 SGDLS and CDR2 YYNGEE. CDR3 length: 17 amino acids. CDR3 DNA: TGTGCCAGCAGCGCCCCTTGGCAGGGGGCGAAGCCAGATACGCAGTATTTT. This translates into CASSAPWQGAKPDTQYF. The full variable domain, rest sourced from reference TRBV9 and TRBJ2-3, is DSGVTQTPKHLITATGQRVTLRCSPRSGDLSVYWYQQSLDQGLQFLIQYYNGEERAKGNILERFSAQQFPDLHSELNLSSLELGDSALYFCASSAPWQGAKPDTQYFGPGTRLTVL.

This rearrangement joins TRBV6-5 to TRBJ1-2, with 9 bases aligning to TRBD1. Looked up from germline, CDR1 is MNHEY and CDR2 is SVGAGI. The ends lost 5 bases at V and 4 bases at J; junction bases unmatched: 2. The CDR3 runs 13 residues. Here the CDR3 DNA reads TGTGCCAGCAGTCAGACAGGGGGCTATGGCTACACCTTC. It is translated as CASSQTGGYGYTF.

The genes are TRBV7-9 and TRBJ2-6; weak D call: TRBD2 (5 bases). The germline V gene encodes CDR1 SEHNR and CDR2 FQNEAQ (reference sequence). V was shortened by 4 bases and J by 4 bases, with 5 bases between the two germline ends. The length of the CDR3 is 13 residues. CDR3: CASSSGGANVLTF. The CDR3, as DNA: TGTGCCAGCAGCTCGGGGGGGGCCAACGTCCTGACTTTC. The full variable domain, rest sourced from reference TRBV7-9 and TRBJ2-6, is DTGVSQNPRHKITKRGQNVTFRCDPISEHNRLYWYRQTLGQGPEFLTYFQNEAQLEKSRLLSDRFSAERPKGSFSTLEIQRTEQGDSAMYLCASSSGGANVLTFGAGSRLTVL.

The chain is built from TRBV5-1 and TRBJ1-1; no definite D call. From germline, CDR1 is SGHRS and CDR2 YFSETQ. CDR3 length: 13 amino acids. V was pared by 0 bases and J by 1 base, with 4 bases between. DNA of the CDR3: TGCGCCAGCAGCTTGGCGTCGAACACTGAAGCTTTCTTT. Amino acids: CASSLASNTEAFF.

The chain couples TRBV19 to TRBJ2-2; maybe TRBD2 (5 bases). The germline V and J ends were trimmed by 6 bases and 3 bases, with 17 bases remaining between them. Germline lookup yields CDR1 LNHDA and CDR2 SQIVND (reference sequence). The CDR3 has 16 residues. CDR3 nucleotide sequence: TGTGCCAGTAGAAAAAGGGCAAGTAGCGACACCGGGGAGCTGTTTTTT. Translating it yields CASRKRASSDTGELFF.